The rows below give T cell receptor beta chains drawn from one sample of a study of T cells in Graves' hyperthyroidism and ophthalmopathy. TCRdb redid the calling of the multiplex PCR reads with MiXCR, one entry per CDR3 protein. The sample includes around 760,000 distinct CDR3 sequences, roughly a third seen only once; the top ten take 30% to 40%. The sequenced sample consisted of blood. Source of these receptors: a woman aged 35 to 49 with Graves' hyperthyroidism. Both conserved end residues are part of each CDR3. D genes are given only for firm matches. Some rows have no size entry. The others give once, few or many, or a class for an expanded clone.

abundance,j_gene,v_gene,d_gene,CDR3aa,CDR3nt
few,TRBJ2-2,TRBV19,-,CASIAQGGTGELFF,TGTGCCAGTATTGCACAGGGGGGGACCGGGGAGCTGTTTTTT
few,TRBJ2-5,TRBV7-2,TRBD1,CASSPLRRDRGNQETQYF,TGTGCCAGCAGCCCCTTGCGGAGGGACAGGGGGAATCAAGAGACCCAGTACTTC
-,TRBJ1-1,TRBV5-1,-,CASSPSGGREAFF,TGCGCCAGCAGCCCTAGCGGGGGGCGTGAAGCTTTCTTT
few,TRBJ2-2,TRBV6-5,-,CASSAGVPGELFF,TGTGCCAGCAGTGCAGGGGTGCCCGGGGAGCTGTTTTTT
-,TRBJ2-7,TRBV7-2,TRBD1,CASRIETGDFYEQYF,TGTGCCAGCAGGATAGAGACAGGGGACTTCTACGAGCAGTACTTC
few,TRBJ1-1,TRBV5-4,-,CASSFVPGSNTEAFF,TGTGCCAGCAGCTTCGTCCCCGGGTCCAACACTGAAGCTTTCTTT
few,TRBJ1-5,TRBV7-9,TRBD1,CASSLETGAGNQPQHF,TGTGCCAGCAGTTTAGAGACAGGGGCAGGCAATCAGCCCCAGCATTTT
few,TRBJ1-5,TRBV29-1,-,CSVAGGPSNQPQHF,TGCAGCGTTGCCGGGGGGCCAAGCAATCAGCCCCAGCATTTT
-,TRBJ1-5,TRBV5-5,-,CASSLAGGGSNQPQHF,TGTGCCAGCAGCTTGGCCGGGGGAGGGAGCAATCAGCCCCAGCATTTT
-,TRBJ1-4,TRBV10-3,TRBD1,CAISAAGTGNEKLFF,TGTGCCATCAGTGCGGCAGGGACAGGGAATGAAAAACTGTTTTTT
-,TRBJ2-2,TRBV4-3,TRBD2,CASSQEEGGRELFF,TGCGCCAGCAGCCAAGAGGAGGGAGGGCGGGAGCTGTTTTTT
-,TRBJ2-6,TRBV10-3,TRBD1,CAMRQALGQDRTF,TGTGCCATGCGCCAAGCCCTGGGACAGGATAGGACTTTC
-,TRBJ2-7,TRBV29-1,TRBD1,CSVEGTAYEQYF,TGCAGCGTTGAGGGGACAGCATACGAGCAGTACTTC
many,TRBJ1-1,TRBV29-1,-,CSVVQGNTEAFF,TGCAGCGTTGTGCAGGGGAACACTGAAGCTTTCTTT
-,TRBJ1-2,TRBV28,-,CASSLDRYYGYTF,TGTGCCAGCAGTTTGGACAGATACTATGGCTACACCTTC
many,TRBJ2-5,TRBV29-1,TRBD2,CSVRERGARETQYF,TGCAGCGTTAGGGAGCGGGGGGCCCGGGAGACCCAGTACTTC
-,TRBJ2-3,TRBV19,-,CASSSGSPDTQYF,TGTGCCAGTAGTTCTGGCAGTCCAGATACGCAGTATTTT
-,TRBJ1-1,TRBV29-1,-,CSLSQPGQINTEAFF,TGCAGTTTGTCACAACCGGGGCAGATAAACACTGAAGCTTTCTTT
-,TRBJ1-4,TRBV6-5,-,CASSLPGVVNEKLFF,TGTGCCAGCAGTTTACCAGGGGTGGTTAATGAAAAACTGTTTTTT
many,TRBJ2-6,TRBV19,-,CASSMEDSGANVLTF,TGTGCCAGTAGTATGGAGGACTCTGGGGCCAACGTCCTGACTTTC
-,TRBJ1-1,TRBV10-3,-,CAIRALTRNTEAFF,TGTGCCATCAGGGCGCTTACCAGGAACACTGAAGCTTTCTTT
few,TRBJ2-7,TRBV7-2,TRBD1,CASSYGTGYSYEQYF,TGTGCCAGCAGCTATGGGACAGGTTACTCCTACGAGCAGTACTTC
-,TRBJ2-3,TRBV5-4,-,CASSFILGSTDTQYF,TGTGCCAGCAGCTTTATACTCGGTAGCACAGATACGCAGTATTTT
many,TRBJ2-6,TRBV5-6,-,CASSLFAVRANVLTF,TGTGCCAGCAGCTTGTTCGCGGTCAGGGCCAACGTCCTGACTTTC
many,TRBJ2-7,TRBV7-8,-,CASSPHIEVYEQYF,TGTGCCAGCAGCCCCCATATTGAGGTCTACGAGCAGTACTTC
many,TRBJ2-7,TRBV7-2,-,CASSLNPRAYEQYF,TGTGCCAGCAGCTTAAACCCCAGGGCCTACGAGCAGTACTTC
-,TRBJ2-7,TRBV19,-,CASSMFASGTPYGQYF,TGTGCCAGTAGTATGTTCGCTTCAGGGACCCCCTACGGGCAGTACTTC
-,TRBJ2-5,TRBV12-3/TRBV12-4,-,CASSQIGGNQPQYF,TGTGCCAGCAGTCAGATCGGGGGCAATCAGCCCCAGTACTTC
-,TRBJ2-7,TRBV3-1,TRBD2,CASSQDPGGLAGYYEQYF,TGTGCCAGCAGCCAAGATCCCGGCGGACTAGCGGGGTATTACGAGCAGTACTTC
many,TRBJ2-7,TRBV7-6,-,CASSLGLGNEQYF,TGTGCCAGCAGCCTAGGCTTGGGCAACGAGCAGTACTTC
-,TRBJ2-5,TRBV6-2/TRBV6-3,-,CASSVTSQETQYF,TGTGCCAGCAGTGTGACCAGCCAAGAGACCCAGTACTTC
few,TRBJ1-1,TRBV5-1,-,CASSLPTGNTEAFF,TGCGCCAGCAGCTTGCCGACAGGGAACACTGAAGCTTTCTTT
-,TRBJ2-3,TRBV7-2,-,CASSLFTGTLNTDTQYF,TGTGCCAGCAGCTTATTCACCGGGACTCTTAACACAGATACGCAGTATTTT
-,TRBJ1-5,TRBV10-2,-,CASSEENREETQHF,TGCGCCAGCAGTGAGGAAAACCGGGAAGAGACCCAGCATTTT
-,TRBJ1-1,TRBV19,-,CASSERVGGTEAFF,TGTGCCAGTAGTGAGAGGGTGGGTGGCACTGAAGCTTTCTTT
-,TRBJ1-5,TRBV6-5,-,CASTPHLNLGPQHF,TGTGCCAGCACTCCCCATTTAAATTTAGGTCCCCAGCATTTT
many,TRBJ2-7,TRBV7-9,-,CASSPHYYEQYF,TGTGCCAGCAGCCCCCATTACTACGAGCAGTACTTC
few,TRBJ1-5,TRBV19,-,CASNNRGNQPQHF,TGTGCCAGTAACAACAGGGGCAATCAGCCCCAGCATTTT
-,TRBJ2-7,TRBV24-1,TRBD1,CATSDASQGGEQYF,TGTGCCACCAGTGATGCCTCACAGGGGGGCGAGCAGTACTTC
few,TRBJ2-5,TRBV30,-,CAWSGLETQYF,TGTGCCTGGAGTGGGTTGGAGACCCAGTACTTC
-,TRBJ2-7,TRBV2,TRBD1,CASLPNRGPGQYF,TGTGCCAGCCTCCCCAACAGGGGGCCGGGGCAGTACTTC
many,TRBJ2-7,TRBV2,TRBD1,CASRDLDRGSYEQYF,TGTGCCAGCAGGGACCTTGACAGGGGGAGCTACGAGCAGTACTTC
-,TRBJ1-6,TRBV10-3,-,CAILGAADTSPLHF,TGTGCCATCCTGGGCGCCGCTGACACCTCACCCCTCCACTTT
few,TRBJ1-5,TRBV10-3,-,CAIGKKDSNQPQHF,TGTGCCATCGGTAAAAAGGATAGCAATCAGCCCCAGCATTTT
many,TRBJ1-5,TRBV7-9,TRBD1,CASSLTGVGSNQPQHF,TGTGCCAGCAGCTTGACAGGGGTTGGAAGCAATCAGCCCCAGCATTTT
-,TRBJ1-1,TRBV5-1,-,CASSLITRTFGDTEAFF,TGCGCCAGCAGCTTAATAACTCGCACTTTTGGGGACACTGAAGCTTTCTTT